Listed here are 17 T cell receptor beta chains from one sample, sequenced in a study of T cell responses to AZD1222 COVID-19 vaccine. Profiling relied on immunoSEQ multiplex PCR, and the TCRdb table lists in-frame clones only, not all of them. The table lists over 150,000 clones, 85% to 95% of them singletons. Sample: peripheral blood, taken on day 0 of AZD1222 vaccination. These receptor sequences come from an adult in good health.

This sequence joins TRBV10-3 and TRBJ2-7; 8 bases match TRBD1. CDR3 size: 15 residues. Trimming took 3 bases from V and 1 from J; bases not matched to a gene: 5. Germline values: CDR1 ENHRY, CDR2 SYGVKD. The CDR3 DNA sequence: TGTGCCATCAGTGATCCCGACAGGGGTTCCTACGAGCAGTACGTC. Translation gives CAISDPDRGSYEQYV.

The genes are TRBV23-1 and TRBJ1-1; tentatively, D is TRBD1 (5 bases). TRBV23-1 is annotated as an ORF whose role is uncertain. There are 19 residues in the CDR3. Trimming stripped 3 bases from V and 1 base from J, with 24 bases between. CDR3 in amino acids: CASSQNRGPSIRENTEAFF. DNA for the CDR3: TGCGCCAGCAGTCAGAACCGGGGCCCTTCAATTCGGGAGAACACTGAAGCTTTCTTT.

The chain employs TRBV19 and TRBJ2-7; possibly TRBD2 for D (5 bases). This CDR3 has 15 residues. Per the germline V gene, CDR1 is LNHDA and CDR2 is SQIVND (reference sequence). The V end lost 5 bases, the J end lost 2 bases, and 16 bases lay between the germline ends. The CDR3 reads CASSLRADRTYEQYF. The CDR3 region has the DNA TGTGCCAGTAGTTTGAGGGCGGATCGAACCTACGAGCAGTACTTC.

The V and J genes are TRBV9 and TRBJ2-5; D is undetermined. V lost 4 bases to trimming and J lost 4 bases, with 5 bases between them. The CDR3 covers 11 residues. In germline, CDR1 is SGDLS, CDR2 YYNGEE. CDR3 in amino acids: CASSLGETQYF. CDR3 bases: TGTGCCAGCAGCCTGGGAGAGACCCAGTACTTC.

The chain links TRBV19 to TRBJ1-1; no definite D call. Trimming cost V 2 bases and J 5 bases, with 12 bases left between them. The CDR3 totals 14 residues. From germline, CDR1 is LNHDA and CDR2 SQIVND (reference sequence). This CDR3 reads CASSIPYTRTEAFF. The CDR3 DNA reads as TGTGCCAGTAGTATACCTTACACGAGGACTGAAGCTTTCTTT. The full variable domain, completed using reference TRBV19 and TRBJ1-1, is DGGITQSPKYLFRKEGQNVTLSCEQNLNHDAMYWYRQDPGQGLRLIYYSQIVNDFQKGDIAEGYSVSREKKESFPLTVTSAQKNPTAFYLCASSIPYTRTEAFFGQGTRLTVV.

The CDR3 region is CASGSTERSYNEQFF. DNA of the CDR3: TGTGCTAGTGGTTCAACAGAACGCTCCTACAATGAGCAGTTCTTC. The V gene is TRBV12-5, the J gene TRBJ2-1; no reliable D call. The V and J ends lost 4 bases and 0 bases respectively, with 10 bases between them. Germline V gene data show CDR1 as LGHNT and CDR2 as FRNRAP. The CDR3 runs 15 residues.

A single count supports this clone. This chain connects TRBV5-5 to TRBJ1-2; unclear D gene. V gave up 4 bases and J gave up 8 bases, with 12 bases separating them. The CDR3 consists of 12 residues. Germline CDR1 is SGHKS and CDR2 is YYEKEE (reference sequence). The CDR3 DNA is TGTGCCAGCAGCCCCGGGAACGGCGGCTACACCTTC. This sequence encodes CASSPGNGGYTF.

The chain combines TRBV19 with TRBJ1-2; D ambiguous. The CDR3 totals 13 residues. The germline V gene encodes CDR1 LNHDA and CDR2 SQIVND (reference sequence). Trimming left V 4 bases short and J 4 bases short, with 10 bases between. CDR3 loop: CASSTLDGYGYTF. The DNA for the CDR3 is TGTGCCAGTAGTACACTCGACGGCTATGGCTACACCTTC. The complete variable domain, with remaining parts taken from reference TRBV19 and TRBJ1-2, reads DGGITQSPKYLFRKEGQNVTLSCEQNLNHDAMYWYRQDPGQGLRLIYYSQIVNDFQKGDIAEGYSVSREKKESFPLTVTSAQKNPTAFYLCASSTLDGYGYTFGSGTRLTVV.

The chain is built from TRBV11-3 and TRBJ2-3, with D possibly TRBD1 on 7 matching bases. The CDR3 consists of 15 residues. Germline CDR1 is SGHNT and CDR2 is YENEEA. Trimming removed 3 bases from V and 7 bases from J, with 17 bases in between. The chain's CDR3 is CASSLGGGGGNTQYF. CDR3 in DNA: TGTGCCAGCAGCTTGGGTGGAGGGGGCGGTAATACGCAGTATTTT. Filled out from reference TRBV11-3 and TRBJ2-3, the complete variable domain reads EAGVVQSPRYKIIEKKQPVAFWCNPISGHNTLYWYLQNLGQGPELLIRYENEEAVDDSQLPKDRFSAERLKGVDSTLKIQPAELGDSAVYLCASSLGGGGGNTQYFGPGTRLTVL.

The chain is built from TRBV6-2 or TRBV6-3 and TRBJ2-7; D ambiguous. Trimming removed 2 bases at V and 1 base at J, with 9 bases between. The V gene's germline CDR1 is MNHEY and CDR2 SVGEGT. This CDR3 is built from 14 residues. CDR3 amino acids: CASSYGGVSYEQYV. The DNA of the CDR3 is TGTGCCAGCAGTTACGGTGGTGTGTCCTACGAGCAGTACGTC.

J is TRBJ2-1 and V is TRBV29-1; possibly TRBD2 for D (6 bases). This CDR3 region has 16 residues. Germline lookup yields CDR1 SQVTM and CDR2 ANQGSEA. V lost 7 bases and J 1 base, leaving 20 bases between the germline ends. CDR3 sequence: CSAPRGGPSSYNEQFF. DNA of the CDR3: TGCAGCGCCCCCCGAGGAGGGCCTAGTTCCTACAATGAGCAGTTCTTC.

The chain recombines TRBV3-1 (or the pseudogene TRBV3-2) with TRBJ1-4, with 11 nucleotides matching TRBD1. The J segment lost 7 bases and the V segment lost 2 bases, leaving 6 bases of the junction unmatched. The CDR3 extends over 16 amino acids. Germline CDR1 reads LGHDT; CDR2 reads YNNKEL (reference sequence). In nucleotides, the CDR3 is TGTGCCAGCAGCCAACGCGGACAGGGGGCAGCTGAAAAACTGTTTTTT. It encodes CASSQRGQGAAEKLFF.

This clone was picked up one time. The DNA of the CDR3 is TGTGCCAGCAGCCAAAGGTTTAGTAGCCAAAATCCCACTGAAGCTTTCTTT. This codes for CASSQRFSSQNPTEAFF. The chain combines TRBV3-1 (or the pseudogene TRBV3-2) with TRBJ1-1; D unclear. This CDR3 comprises 17 residues. The germline CDR1 and CDR2 sequences are LGHDT and YNNKEL (reference sequence). Trimming left V 2 bases short and J 4 bases short, with 20 bases between.

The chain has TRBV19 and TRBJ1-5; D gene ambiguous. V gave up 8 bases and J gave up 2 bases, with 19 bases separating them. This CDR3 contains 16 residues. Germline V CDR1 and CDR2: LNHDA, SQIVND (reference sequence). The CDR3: CASHPRQARGNQPQHF. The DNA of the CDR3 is TGTGCCAGTCACCCCCGGCAGGCCCGAGGCAATCAGCCCCAGCATTTT.

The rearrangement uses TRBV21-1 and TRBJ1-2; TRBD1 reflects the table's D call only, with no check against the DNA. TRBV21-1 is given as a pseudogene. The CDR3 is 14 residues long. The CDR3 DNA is TGTGCCAGCAGCAAGGGCAAACTCTACTATGGCTACACCTTC. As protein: CASSKGKLYYGYTF.

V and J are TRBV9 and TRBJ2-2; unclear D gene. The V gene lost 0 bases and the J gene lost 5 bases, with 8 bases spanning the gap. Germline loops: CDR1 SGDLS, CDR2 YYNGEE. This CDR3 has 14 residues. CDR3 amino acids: CASSVGLATGELFF. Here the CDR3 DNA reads TGTGCCAGCAGCGTAGGCTTAGCAACCGGGGAGCTGTTTTTT.

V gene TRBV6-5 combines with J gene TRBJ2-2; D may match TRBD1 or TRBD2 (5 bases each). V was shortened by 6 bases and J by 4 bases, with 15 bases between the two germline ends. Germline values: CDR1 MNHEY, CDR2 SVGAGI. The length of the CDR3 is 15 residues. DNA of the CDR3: TGTGCCAGCAGCTTCGGGGCAGCTAGCACCGGGGAGCTGTTTTTT. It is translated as CASSFGAASTGELFF.